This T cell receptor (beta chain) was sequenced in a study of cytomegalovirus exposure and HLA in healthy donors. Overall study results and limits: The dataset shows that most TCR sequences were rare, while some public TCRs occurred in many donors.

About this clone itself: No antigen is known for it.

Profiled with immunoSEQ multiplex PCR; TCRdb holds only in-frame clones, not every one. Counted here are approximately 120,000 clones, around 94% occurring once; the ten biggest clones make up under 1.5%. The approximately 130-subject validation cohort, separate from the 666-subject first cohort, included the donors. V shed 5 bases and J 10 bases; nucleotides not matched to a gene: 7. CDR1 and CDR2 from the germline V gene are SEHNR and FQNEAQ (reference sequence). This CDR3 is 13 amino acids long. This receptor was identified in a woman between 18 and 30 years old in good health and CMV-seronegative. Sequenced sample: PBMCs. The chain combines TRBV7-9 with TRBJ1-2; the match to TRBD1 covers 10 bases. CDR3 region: CASSPAGTGAYTF. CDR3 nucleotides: TGTGCCAGCAGCCCAGCCGGGACAGGGGCCTACACCTTC.